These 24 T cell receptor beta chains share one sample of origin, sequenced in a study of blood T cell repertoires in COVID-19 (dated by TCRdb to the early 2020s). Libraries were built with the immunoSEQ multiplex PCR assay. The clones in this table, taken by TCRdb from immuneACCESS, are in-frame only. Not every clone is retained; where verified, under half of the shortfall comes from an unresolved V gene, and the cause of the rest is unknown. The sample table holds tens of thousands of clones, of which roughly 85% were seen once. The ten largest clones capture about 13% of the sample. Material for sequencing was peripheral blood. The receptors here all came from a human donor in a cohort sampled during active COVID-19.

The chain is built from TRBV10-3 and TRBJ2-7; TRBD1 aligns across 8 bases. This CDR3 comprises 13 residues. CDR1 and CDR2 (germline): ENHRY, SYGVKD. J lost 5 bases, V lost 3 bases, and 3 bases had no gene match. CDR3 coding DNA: TGTGCCATCAGTGACAGGGGGCAGGACGAGCAGTACTTC. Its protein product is CAISDRGQDEQYF.

In DNA, the CDR3 is TGTGCCAGCGCTGGTCAGGCCCAAGAGACCCAGTACTTC. The encoded protein is CASAGQAQETQYF. The chain recombines TRBV12-3 or TRBV12-4 with TRBJ2-5; D is undetermined. V dropped 8 bases and J dropped 1 base, with 11 bases sitting between them. The CDR3 totals 13 residues.

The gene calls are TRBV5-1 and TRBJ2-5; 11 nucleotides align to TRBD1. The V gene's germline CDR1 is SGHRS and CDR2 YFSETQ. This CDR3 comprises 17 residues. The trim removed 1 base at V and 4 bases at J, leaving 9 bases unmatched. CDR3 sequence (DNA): TGCGCCAGCAGCTTGTCCGGGACAGGGGGTAGCGTAGAGACCCAGTACTTC. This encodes CASSLSGTGGSVETQYF.

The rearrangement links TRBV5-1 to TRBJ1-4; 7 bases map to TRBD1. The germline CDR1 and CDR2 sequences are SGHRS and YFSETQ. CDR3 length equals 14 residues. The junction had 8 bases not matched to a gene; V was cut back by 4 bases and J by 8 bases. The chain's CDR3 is CASSPTGLEEKLFF. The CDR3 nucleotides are TGCGCCAGCAGCCCGACAGGGTTGGAGGAAAAACTGTTTTTT.

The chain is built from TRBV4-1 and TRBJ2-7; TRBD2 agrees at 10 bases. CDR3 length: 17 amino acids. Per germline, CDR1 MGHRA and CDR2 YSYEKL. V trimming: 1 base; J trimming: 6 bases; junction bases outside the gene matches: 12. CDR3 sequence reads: CASSQVGFGLAVFEQYF. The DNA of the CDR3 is TGCGCCAGCAGCCAAGTAGGTTTTGGACTAGCGGTTTTCGAGCAGTACTTC.

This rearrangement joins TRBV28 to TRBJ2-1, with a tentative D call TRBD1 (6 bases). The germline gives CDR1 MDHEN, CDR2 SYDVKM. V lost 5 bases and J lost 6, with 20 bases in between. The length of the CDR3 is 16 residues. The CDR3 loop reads CASSPTGKRGGNEQFF. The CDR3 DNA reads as TGTGCCAGCAGTCCAACAGGGAAGAGAGGAGGCAATGAGCAGTTCTTC. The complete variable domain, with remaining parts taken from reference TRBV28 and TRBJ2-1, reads DVKVTQSSRYLVKRTGEKVFLECVQDMDHENMFWYRQDPGLGLRLIYFSYDVKMKEKGDIPEGYSVSREKKERFSLILESASTNQTSMYLCASSPTGKRGGNEQFFGPGTRLTVL.

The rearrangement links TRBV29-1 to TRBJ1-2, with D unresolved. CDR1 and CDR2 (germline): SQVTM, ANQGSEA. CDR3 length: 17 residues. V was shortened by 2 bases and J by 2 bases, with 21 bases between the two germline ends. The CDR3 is CSVETPGPGLINYGYTF. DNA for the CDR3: TGCAGCGTTGAAACCCCAGGCCCTGGACTGATCAACTATGGCTACACCTTC.

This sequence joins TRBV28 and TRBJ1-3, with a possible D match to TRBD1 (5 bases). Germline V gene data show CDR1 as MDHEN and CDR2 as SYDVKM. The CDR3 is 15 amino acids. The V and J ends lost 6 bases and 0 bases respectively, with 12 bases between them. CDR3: CASSLTESSGNTIYF. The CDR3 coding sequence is TGTGCCAGCAGCCTGACAGAGAGCTCTGGAAACACCATATATTTT.

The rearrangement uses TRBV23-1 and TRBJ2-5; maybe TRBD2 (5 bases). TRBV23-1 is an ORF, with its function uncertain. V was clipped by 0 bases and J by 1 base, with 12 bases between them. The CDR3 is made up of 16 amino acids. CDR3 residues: CASSQSGVFFQETQYF. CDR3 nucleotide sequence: TGCGCCAGCAGTCAATCCGGGGTTTTCTTCCAAGAGACCCAGTACTTC.

The CDR3 sequence: CSVDGSSSYNEQFF. CDR3 sequence (DNA): TGCAGCGTTGATGGGAGTAGCTCCTACAATGAGCAGTTCTTC. V gene TRBV29-1 combines with J gene TRBJ2-1, with D perhaps TRBD2 (5 bases). The CDR3 loop spans 14 amino acids. V was clipped by 3 bases and J by 0 bases, with 9 bases between them. Germline-derived CDR1 and CDR2 are SQVTM and ANQGSEA.

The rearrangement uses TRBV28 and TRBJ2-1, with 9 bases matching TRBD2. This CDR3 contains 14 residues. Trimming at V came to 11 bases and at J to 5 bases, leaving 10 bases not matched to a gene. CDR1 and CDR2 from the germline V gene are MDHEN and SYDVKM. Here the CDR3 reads CACNSGSRNNEQFF. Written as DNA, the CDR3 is TGTGCCTGTAATAGCGGGAGTCGGAACAATGAGCAGTTCTTC.

The CDR3 here is CASSQEGTSLNTQYF. In DNA, the CDR3 is TGCGCCAGCAGCCAGGAAGGGACTAGTCTAAATACGCAGTATTTT. V gene TRBV4-3 combines with J gene TRBJ2-3, with TRBD2 identical over 8 bases. The length of the CDR3 is 15 residues. Germline CDR1 reads LGHNA; CDR2 reads YSLEER. Trimming took 3 bases from V and 7 from J; bases not matched to a gene: 9.

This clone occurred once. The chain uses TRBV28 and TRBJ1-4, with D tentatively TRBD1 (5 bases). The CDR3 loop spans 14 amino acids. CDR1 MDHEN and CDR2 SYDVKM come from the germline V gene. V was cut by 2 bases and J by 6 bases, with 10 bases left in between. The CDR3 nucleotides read TGTGCCAGCAGTTTACCTCAGGGCCATGAAAAACTGTTTTTT. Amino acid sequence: CASSLPQGHEKLFF.

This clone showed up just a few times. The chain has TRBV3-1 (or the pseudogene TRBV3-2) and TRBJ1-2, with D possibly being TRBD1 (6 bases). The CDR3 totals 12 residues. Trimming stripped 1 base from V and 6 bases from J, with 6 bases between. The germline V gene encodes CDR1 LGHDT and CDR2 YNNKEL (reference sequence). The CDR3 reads CASSQAGDGYTF. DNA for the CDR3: TGTGCCAGCAGCCAAGCAGGGGATGGCTACACCTTC.

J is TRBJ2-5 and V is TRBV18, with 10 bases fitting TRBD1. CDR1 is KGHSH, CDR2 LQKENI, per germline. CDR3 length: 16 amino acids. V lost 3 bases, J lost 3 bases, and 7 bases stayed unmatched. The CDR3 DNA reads TGTGCCAGCTCACCTGCAGTGACAGGGGGCGAAGAGACCCAGTACTTC. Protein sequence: CASSPAVTGGEETQYF.

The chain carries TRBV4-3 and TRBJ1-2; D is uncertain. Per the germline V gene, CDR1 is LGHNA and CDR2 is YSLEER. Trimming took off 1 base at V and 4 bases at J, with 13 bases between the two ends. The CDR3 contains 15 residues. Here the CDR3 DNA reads TGCGCCAGCAGCCAAGTAGACTACAATGCCTATGGCTACACCTTC. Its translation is CASSQVDYNAYGYTF.

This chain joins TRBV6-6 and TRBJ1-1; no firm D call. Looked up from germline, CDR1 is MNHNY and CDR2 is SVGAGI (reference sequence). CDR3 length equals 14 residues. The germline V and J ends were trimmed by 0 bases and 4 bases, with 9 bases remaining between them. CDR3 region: CASSYSPGSTEAFF. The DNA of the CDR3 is TGTGCCAGCAGTTACTCGCCGGGGAGCACTGAAGCTTTCTTT.

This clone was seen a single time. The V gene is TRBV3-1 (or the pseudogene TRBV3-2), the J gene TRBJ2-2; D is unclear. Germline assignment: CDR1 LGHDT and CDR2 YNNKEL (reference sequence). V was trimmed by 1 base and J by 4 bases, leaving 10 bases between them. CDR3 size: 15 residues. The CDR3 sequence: CASSQALPGTGELFF. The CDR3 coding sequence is TGTGCCAGCAGCCAAGCACTACCTGGCACCGGGGAGCTGTTTTTT.

The CDR3, as DNA: TGCGCCAGCAGCCAAACCTCAACGCGTGACATTCAGTACTTC. Protein product: CASSQTSTRDIQYF. V and J are TRBV4-3 and TRBJ2-4; D gene unclear. Germline loops: CDR1 LGHNA, CDR2 YSLEER. The V and J ends lost 2 bases and 8 bases respectively, with 13 bases between them. The CDR3 spans 14 residues.

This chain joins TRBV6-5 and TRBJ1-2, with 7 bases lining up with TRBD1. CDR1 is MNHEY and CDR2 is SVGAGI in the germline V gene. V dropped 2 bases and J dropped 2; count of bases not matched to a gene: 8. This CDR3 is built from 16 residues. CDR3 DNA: TGTGCCAGCAGTTACGGGGACAGTGGTTTGAACTATGGCTACACCTTC. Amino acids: CASSYGDSGLNYGYTF.

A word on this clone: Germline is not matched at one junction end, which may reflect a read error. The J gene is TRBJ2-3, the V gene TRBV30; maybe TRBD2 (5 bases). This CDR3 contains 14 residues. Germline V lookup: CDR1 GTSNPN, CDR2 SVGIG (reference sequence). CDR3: CAWRLSLPTDTQYF. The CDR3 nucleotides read TGTGCTTGGAGGTTGAGCCTACCCACAGATACGCAGTATTTT.

CDR3 coding DNA: TGTGCCAGCAGCCCCCATACTAGCGGGAGAAACACCGGGGAGCTGTTTTTT. Protein sequence: CASSPHTSGRNTGELFF. V is TRBV14 and J is TRBJ2-2; 11 bases align to TRBD2. Trimming at V came to 4 bases and at J to 2 bases, leaving 6 bases not matched to a gene. The CDR3 spans 17 residues. CDR1 and CDR2 (germline): SGHDN, FVKESK. Together with reference TRBV14 and TRBJ2-2, the CDR3 gives the full variable domain: EAGVTQFPSHSVIEKGQTVTLRCDPISGHDNLYWYRRVMGKEIKFLLHFVKESKQDESGMPNNRFLAERTGGTYSTLKVQPAELEDSGVYFCASSPHTSGRNTGELFFGEGSRLTVL.

The CDR3 coding sequence is TGTGCCAGCGGGCCGCAGGGGGCGAGTGCCCCAGATACGCAGTATTTT. Translation gives CASGPQGASAPDTQYF. The rearrangement uses TRBV7-9 and TRBJ2-3; 8 nucleotides line up with TRBD1. With 8 bases clipped from V and 4 bases from J, the junction kept 14 bases outside the gene matches. CDR3 length: 16 residues. CDR1 and CDR2 from the germline V gene are SEHNR and FQNEAQ (reference sequence). Combining the CDR3 with reference TRBV7-9 and TRBJ2-3 gives the whole variable domain DTGVSQNPRHKITKRGQNVTFRCDPISEHNRLYWYRQTLGQGPEFLTYFQNEAQLEKSRLLSDRFSAERPKGSFSTLEIQRTEQGDSAMYLCASGPQGASAPDTQYFGPGTRLTVL.

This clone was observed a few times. The CDR3 DNA is TGTGCCAGCAGCTTGTTCGCGGGAGGGCCTTCCGGGGAGCTGTTTTTT. It translates to CASSLFAGGPSGELFF. The chain links TRBV5-4 to TRBJ2-2; TRBD2 matches at 9 bases. This CDR3 contains 16 residues. Trimming cost V 1 base and J 6 bases; bases outside gene matches: 7. Germline lookup yields CDR1 SGHNT and CDR2 YYREEE (reference sequence).